There are many counts of the clone carrying this TCR beta chain. What it binds is unknown. This CDR3 is 13 amino acids long. Trimming stripped 3 bases from V and 10 bases from J, with 12 bases between. This sample was included in a study of T-cell reconstitution after alpha-beta-depleted transplantation in children. Study-level results: Surviving recipient T cells and thymic progenitors underlay high day-60 TCRbeta diversity in some patients. The origin of alpha-beta T cells about two months after transplant was reportedly several hundred expanded graft clones. Hyperexpanded clones declined; after one year, newly produced T cells mostly supplied diversity.

Preparation of the TCRbeta library used unique molecular identifiers. TCRdb fed the PCR reads into MiXCR, producing one record per CDR3 protein. The sample contains 330,000 or so distinct CDR3 sequences, approximately 7.3% of which appear only once. The gene calls are TRBV12-3 or TRBV12-4 and TRBJ1-4, with a tentative D call TRBD1 (5 bases). This sequence was found in a female patient between 2 and 10 years old who had a stem cell transplant for Fanconi anemia, so the T cells may come from the graft donor. The sequencing here drew on peripheral blood, taken 360 days after TCRalphabeta/CD19-depleted stem cell transplant. The chain's CDR3 is CASSFREIGKLFF. The CDR3 DNA is TGTGCCAGCAGTTTCAGGGAGATCGGAAAACTGTTTTTT.